Below are 29 T cell receptor beta chains sequenced from a single sample in a study of blood T cell repertoires in COVID-19. Method: immunoSEQ multiplex PCR; TCRdb's copy keeps in-frame clones and lacks some. The repertoire holds approximately 300,000 clones, 90% seen once, with around 0.96% in the top ten. The material sequenced was peripheral blood. These receptors were obtained from a woman in her 40s with COVID-19, enrolled during active disease.

The V and J genes are TRBV28 and TRBJ1-1; 10 bases line up with TRBD1. Germline V gene sequence: CDR1 MDHEN, CDR2 SYDVKM. CDR3 length: 15 residues. With 5 bases clipped from V and 4 bases from J, the junction kept 7 bases outside the gene matches. For the CDR3, the DNA is TGTGCCAGCAGTCCACGGGGACAGGGGAGCACTGAAGCTTTCTTT. Its translation is CASSPRGQGSTEAFF.

In its sample, this clone was seen a few times. The chain joins TRBV4-3 to TRBJ1-2; D is ambiguous. Germline-derived CDR1 and CDR2 are LGHNA and YSLEER. There are 16 residues in the CDR3. V lost 1 base, J lost 8 bases, and 20 bases lay in between. Here the CDR3 reads CASSQVADWDILGYTF. The CDR3, as DNA: TGCGCCAGCAGCCAAGTCGCGGACTGGGATATCTTAGGCTACACCTTC.

The chain joins TRBV6-2 or TRBV6-3 to TRBJ2-1, with 7 bases that match TRBD2. Trimming at V came to 2 bases and at J to 0 bases, leaving 13 bases not matched to a gene. The CDR3 has 19 amino acids. Germline V gives CDR1 MNHEY, CDR2 SVGEGT. CDR3 nucleotides: TGTGCCAGCAGTTACCAAATTCATTCTAGCGGCCCCTCCTACAATGAGCAGTTCTTC. It encodes CASSYQIHSSGPSYNEQFF.

The chain links TRBV2 to TRBJ2-5; 14 bases are shared with TRBD2. The CDR3 loop spans 16 amino acids. Per germline, CDR1 SNHLY and CDR2 FYNNEI. V lost 3 bases and J lost 4; bases outside the gene matches: 4. CDR3 region: CASSDLGLAGGETQYF. As DNA, the CDR3 is TGTGCCAGCAGTGACCTCGGACTAGCGGGAGGAGAGACCCAGTACTTC.

The chain links TRBV9 to TRBJ1-2; the match to TRBD1 covers 8 bases. Germline CDR1 SGDLS, CDR2 YYNGEE. The CDR3 length is 14 residues. Unmatched junction bases numbered 5, after V lost 3 bases and J lost 4 bases. CDR3 in DNA: TGTGCCAGCAGCGGTGACAGGGGAACCTATGGCTACACCTTC. As protein: CASSGDRGTYGYTF. Based on the CDR3 plus reference TRBV9 and TRBJ1-2, the full variable domain is DSGVTQTPKHLITATGQRVTLRCSPRSGDLSVYWYQQSLDQGLQFLIQYYNGEERAKGNILERFSAQQFPDLHSELNLSSLELGDSALYFCASSGDRGTYGYTFGSGTRLTVV.

This clone was recorded once. This chain links TRBV9 with TRBJ2-1, with TRBD1 as a possible D gene (5 bases). The CDR3 runs to 16 residues. Germline CDR1 is SGDLS and CDR2 is YYNGEE. V shed 3 bases and J shed 3 bases, with 16 bases lying between them. Here the CDR3 reads CASSAHARGSYNEQFF. In DNA form, the CDR3 reads TGTGCCAGCAGCGCCCATGCAAGGGGCAGCTACAATGAGCAGTTCTTC. Supplemented by reference TRBV9 and TRBJ2-1, the full variable domain reads DSGVTQTPKHLITATGQRVTLRCSPRSGDLSVYWYQQSLDQGLQFLIQYYNGEERAKGNILERFSAQQFPDLHSELNLSSLELGDSALYFCASSAHARGSYNEQFFGPGTRLTVL.

The rearrangement links TRBV7-2 to TRBJ1-1; a weak D match, TRBD1 (5 bases). Trimming removed 3 bases at V and 6 bases at J, with 11 bases between. Germline assignment: CDR1 SGHTA and CDR2 FQGNSA. This CDR3 has 13 amino acids. The CDR3 loop is CASSLDNQAEAFF. CDR3 bases: TGTGCCAGCAGCTTGGACAACCAGGCTGAAGCTTTCTTT.

The gene calls are TRBV19 and TRBJ2-5, with a possible D match to TRBD2 (7 bases). The V end lost 0 bases, the J end lost 1 base, and 12 bases lay between the germline ends. The CDR3 covers 16 residues. Germline V gives CDR1 LNHDA, CDR2 SQIVND (reference sequence). The CDR3 coding sequence is TGTGCCAGTAGTATAGATCGGGGGGCTTTCCAAGAGACCCAGTACTTC. It specifies CASSIDRGAFQETQYF.

The chain carries TRBV6-5 and TRBJ2-7, with 7 bases lining up with TRBD1. The germline V gene encodes CDR1 MNHEY and CDR2 SVGAGI. This CDR3 spans 14 amino acids. V lost 6 bases, J lost 3 bases, and 8 bases stayed unmatched. The chain's CDR3 is CASSRQGRSYEQYF. CDR3 DNA: TGTGCCAGCAGCCGACAGGGCCGAAGCTACGAGCAGTACTTC.

CDR3 protein: CATSVFSNQPQHF. The CDR3 DNA sequence: TGTGCCACCAGTGTATTTAGCAATCAGCCCCAGCATTTT. The rearrangement joins TRBV24-1 to TRBJ1-5; D not resolved. Germline CDR1 KGHDR, CDR2 SFDVKD. CDR3 length: 13 amino acids. Trimming left V 5 bases short and J 0 bases short, with 4 bases between.

The CDR3 spells CASSSRDRGNNEQFF. CDR3 sequence (DNA): TGTGCCAGCAGTTCTCGGGACAGGGGAAACAATGAGCAGTTCTTC. The chain joins TRBV28 to TRBJ2-1; 10 nucleotides agree with TRBD1. Losses at the gene ends were 4 bases for V and 5 bases for J; bases not matched to a gene: 5. Germline-derived CDR1 and CDR2 are MDHEN and SYDVKM. CDR3 length: 15 residues. Full variable domain (outside the CDR3, taken from reference TRBV28 and TRBJ2-1): DVKVTQSSRYLVKRTGEKVFLECVQDMDHENMFWYRQDPGLGLRLIYFSYDVKMKEKGDIPEGYSVSREKKERFSLILESASTNQTSMYLCASSSRDRGNNEQFFGPGTRLTVL.

The CDR3 spells CAISDLGQGANTIYF. In DNA form, the CDR3 reads TGTGCCATCAGTGATTTGGGACAGGGGGCCAACACCATATATTTT. V usage is TRBV10-3 and J usage is TRBJ1-3, with 12 bases lining up with TRBD1. CDR3 length: 15 amino acids. The germline gives CDR1 ENHRY, CDR2 SYGVKD. V was clipped by 3 bases and J by 7 bases; unmatched bases: 4.

The chain combines TRBV5-6 with TRBJ2-2; TRBD2 agrees at 10 bases. The length of the CDR3 is 19 residues. J was trimmed by 7 bases and V by 0 bases; bases with no gene match: 15. The germline V gene encodes CDR1 SGHDT and CDR2 YYEEEE. The CDR3 bases are TGTGCCAGCAGCTTGGCCCGACTAGCGGGCCTTCCGGCCGGCGGGGAGCTGTTTTTT. Translated, it gives CASSLARLAGLPAGGELFF.

The rearrangement uses TRBV6-2 or TRBV6-3 and TRBJ2-2; D is possibly TRBD1 (5 bases). Trimming removed 2 bases from V and 1 base from J, with 17 bases in between. The CDR3 runs to 18 residues. Germline V CDR1 and CDR2: MNHEY, SVGEGT. CDR3 protein: CASSYTLDDSRNTGELFF. In DNA form, the CDR3 reads TGTGCCAGCAGTTACACCCTTGACGACAGTAGGAACACCGGGGAGCTGTTTTTT.

A remark on this clone: Other DNA sequences in this specimen translate into the identical CDR3. The chain links TRBV7-2 to TRBJ1-5; TRBD1 aligns across 8 bases. Germline V gene sequence: CDR1 SGHTA, CDR2 FQGNSA. CDR3 length: 14 residues. V lost 1 base to trimming and J lost 5 bases; unmatched junction nucleotides: 1. The CDR3 spells CASSLVQGDQPQHF. In DNA form, the CDR3 reads TGTGCCAGCAGCTTAGTACAGGGGGATCAGCCCCAGCATTTT.

The V gene is TRBV28, the J gene TRBJ1-6, with TRBD1 matching 7 bases. The V and J ends lost 8 bases and 6 bases, in that order; junction bases with no gene match: 7. The CDR3 has 14 amino acids. CDR1 is MDHEN and CDR2 is SYDVKM in the germline V gene. This CDR3 is CASGIRGFNSPLHF. CDR3 in DNA: TGTGCCAGCGGTATCAGGGGGTTTAATTCACCCCTCCACTTT.

The chain carries TRBV6-1 and TRBJ1-5, with a weak D call TRBD1 (5 bases). This CDR3 contains 15 residues. The V and J ends lost 1 base and 3 bases respectively, with 10 bases between them. Germline lookup yields CDR1 MNHNS and CDR2 SASEGT. The CDR3 sequence is CASSEVGGSNQPQHF. The DNA for the CDR3 is TGTGCCAGCAGTGAAGTTGGGGGGTCCAATCAGCCCCAGCATTTT.

Here the CDR3 reads CASSVAGGFPDTQYF. Written as DNA, the CDR3 is TGTGCCAGCAGCGTAGCGGGCGGGTTCCCAGATACGCAGTATTTT. The chain uses TRBV9 and TRBJ2-3, with D maybe TRBD2 (5 bases). Between the trimmed V and J ends, which lost 0 bases and 4 bases, there was a span of 12 bases. This CDR3 contains 15 residues. Germline V gene lookup returns CDR1 SGDLS and CDR2 YYNGEE.

The chain has TRBV2 and TRBJ2-1; 13 bases map to TRBD2. Germline V lookup: CDR1 SNHLY, CDR2 FYNNEI. With 5 bases clipped from V and 10 bases from J, the junction kept 2 bases outside the gene matches. The CDR3 runs to 13 residues. Here the CDR3 DNA reads TGTGCCAGCAGTATGGGACTAGCGGGGGAGCAGTTCTTC. Its translation: CASSMGLAGEQFF.

The chain uses TRBV6-6 and TRBJ1-3; a weak D match, TRBD1 (6 bases). Germline CDR1 MNHNY, CDR2 SVGAGI (reference sequence). This CDR3 is 16 amino acids long. V lost 6 bases and J 2 bases, leaving 17 bases between the germline ends. CDR3 DNA sequence: TGTGCCAGCAGCAGTCGGGGGGCACAGACTGGAAACACCATATATTTT. This codes for CASSSRGAQTGNTIYF.

The chain combines TRBV19 with TRBJ1-6; TRBD1 aligns across 7 bases. J was trimmed by 0 bases and V by 3 bases; bases with no gene match: 5. This CDR3 contains 17 residues. Germline lookup yields CDR1 LNHDA and CDR2 SQIVND (reference sequence). The CDR3 protein is CASSIQTGSSYNSPLHF. DNA of the CDR3: TGTGCCAGTAGTATCCAGACAGGGAGCTCCTATAATTCACCCCTCCACTTT.

The rearrangement joins TRBV5-4 to TRBJ1-1, with 7 positions matching TRBD1. With 3 bases clipped from V and 2 bases from J, the junction kept 4 bases outside the gene matches. The CDR3 has 14 residues. Germline V gives CDR1 SGHNT, CDR2 YYREEE (reference sequence). The CDR3 loop reads CASSWGQLNTEAFF. The CDR3 DNA reads as TGTGCCAGCAGCTGGGGACAGCTAAACACTGAAGCTTTCTTT.

V is TRBV6-4 and J is TRBJ1-1, with D possibly TRBD1 on 6 matching bases. The V end lost 6 bases, the J end lost 6 bases, and 17 bases lay between the germline ends. This CDR3 is 14 amino acids long. Germline CDR1 is MRHNA and CDR2 is SNTAGT. The CDR3 protein is CASSPQGSLSEAFF. DNA for the CDR3: TGTGCCAGCAGCCCACAGGGAAGCTTATCTGAAGCTTTCTTT.

With respect to this clone: The same CDR3 is also encoded by other DNA sequences in this sample. For the CDR3, the DNA is TGTGCCAGCAGTCGGACAGTTTCTAACTATGGCTACACCTTC. Translated, it gives CASSRTVSNYGYTF. This chain links TRBV6-2 or TRBV6-3 with TRBJ1-2; D is perhaps TRBD1 (6 bases). Trimming stripped 5 bases from V and 0 bases from J, with 10 bases between. Germline CDR1 reads MNHEY; CDR2 reads SVGEGT. This CDR3 is 14 amino acids long.

V gene TRBV2 combines with J gene TRBJ2-6; 7 bases align to TRBD2. V lost 4 bases and J lost 0; bases outside the gene matches: 6. The CDR3 is made up of 17 amino acids. Germline V CDR1 and CDR2: SNHLY, FYNNEI. This chain's CDR3 is CASSGVRERSGANVLTF. CDR3 nucleotide sequence: TGTGCCAGCAGTGGCGTGCGGGAGCGCTCTGGGGCCAACGTCCTGACTTTC.

This clone was seen a single time. The chain carries TRBV5-8 and TRBJ1-3; 7 bases agree with TRBD1. CDR3 length: 17 residues. Losses at the gene ends were 0 bases for V and 7 bases for J; bases not matched to a gene: 13. The germline CDR1 and CDR2 sequences are SGHTS and YDEGEE. DNA of the CDR3: TGTGCCAGCAGCTTGGCCATTGGGGACAGACATTCGAACACCATATATTTT. Translated, it gives CASSLAIGDRHSNTIYF. Complete variable domain (other parts from reference TRBV5-8 and TRBJ1-3): EAGVTQSPTHLIKTRGQQATLRCSPISGHTSVYWYQQALGLGLQFLLWYDEGEERNRGNFPPRFSGRQFPNYSSELNVNALELEDSALYLCASSLAIGDRHSNTIYFGEGSWLTVV.

This chain uses TRBV12-3 or TRBV12-4 with TRBJ1-1, with a possible D match to TRBD1 (6 bases). The CDR3 sequence is 12 residues long. V was cut by 5 bases and J by 8 bases, with 12 bases left in between. The CDR3 sequence is CASSTLRGEAFF. CDR3 coding DNA: TGTGCCAGCAGTACCCTTAGGGGGGAAGCTTTCTTT.

The chain is built from TRBV19 and TRBJ1-1, with a weak D call TRBD1 (6 bases). This CDR3 contains 12 residues. Trimming stripped 6 bases from V and 6 bases from J, with 11 bases between. In germline, CDR1 is LNHDA, CDR2 SQIVND (reference sequence). Here the CDR3 reads CASSNRVSEAFF. The CDR3 DNA is TGTGCCAGTAGCAACAGGGTATCTGAAGCTTTCTTT.

This chain links TRBV5-6 with TRBJ1-1; 10 bases agree with TRBD1. J gave up 7 bases and V 6 bases, and 9 bases lay outside the gene matches. CDR3 length equals 14 residues. Germline V gives CDR1 SGHDT, CDR2 YYEEEE. This chain's CDR3 is CASKPTGTGVEAFF. CDR3 nucleotide sequence: TGTGCCAGCAAACCTACCGGGACAGGGGTTGAAGCTTTCTTT. The full variable domain, its missing parts supplied by reference TRBV5-6 and TRBJ1-1, is DAGVTQSPTHLIKTRGQQVTLRCSPKSGHDTVSWYQQALGQGPQFIFQYYEEEERQRGNFPDRFSGHQFPNYSSELNVNALLLGDSALYLCASKPTGTGVEAFFGQGTRLTVV.